A single sample gave rise to the 5 T cell receptor beta chains below, sequenced in a study of blood T cell repertoires in COVID-19. Repertoires were generated with immunoSEQ multiplex PCR, while TCRdb's copy carries only in-frame clones and drops some. This repertoire shows 150,000 to 200,000 clones, approximately 73% found once; its top ten account for 17%. Sequenced material: PBMCs or T cells enriched from blood (not recorded which). The receptor set was obtained from a woman aged 50 to 60 with acute COVID-19.

The gene calls are TRBV14 and TRBJ1-2; D remains unclear. Trimming took 3 bases from V and 8 from J, leaving 16 bases between them. Per germline, CDR1 SGHDN and CDR2 FVKESK. The CDR3 contains 14 residues. CDR3 coding DNA: TGTGCCAGCAGCCAGGCGGCGATCGGGGTAGGCTACACCTTC. This codes for CASSQAAIGVGYTF.

The chain carries TRBV9 and TRBJ1-2; maybe TRBD1 (6 bases). Trimming cost V 1 base and J 1 base, with 11 bases left between them. CDR1 is SGDLS, CDR2 YYNGEE, per germline. This CDR3 comprises 15 residues. The CDR3 protein is CASSVSDSLNYGYTF. CDR3 DNA sequence: TGTGCCAGCAGCGTATCGGACAGTCTTAACTATGGCTACACCTTC.

The chain employs TRBV12-5 and TRBJ2-1, with D perhaps TRBD2 (6 bases). V was shortened by 8 bases and J by 7 bases, with 15 bases between the two germline ends. The CDR3 is 13 residues long. CDR1 is LGHNT and CDR2 is FRNRAP in the germline V gene. CDR3 sequence: CASIGLGGNEQFF. CDR3 in DNA: TGTGCTAGTATTGGGCTCGGAGGGAATGAGCAGTTCTTC.

The chain carries TRBV4-1 and TRBJ2-3; TRBD1 matches at 8 bases. The CDR3 totals 18 residues. With 0 bases clipped from V and 2 bases from J, the junction kept 10 bases outside the gene matches. In germline, CDR1 is MGHRA, CDR2 YSYEKL. The CDR3 DNA reads as TGCGCCAGCAGCCAAGAAGGGGGGCAGGGGGCCCTCACAGATACGCAGTATTTT. Its translation is CASSQEGGQGALTDTQYF.

The chain has TRBV5-4 and TRBJ2-1, with D possibly being TRBD2 (6 bases). From germline, CDR1 is SGHNT and CDR2 YYREEE (reference sequence). V lost 1 base and J 10 bases, leaving 15 bases between the germline ends. CDR3 size: 14 residues. CDR3 sequence (DNA): TGTGCCAGCAGCTTGTTTAGCGGCGATCTAGAGCAGTTCTTC. The encoded protein is CASSLFSGDLEQFF.